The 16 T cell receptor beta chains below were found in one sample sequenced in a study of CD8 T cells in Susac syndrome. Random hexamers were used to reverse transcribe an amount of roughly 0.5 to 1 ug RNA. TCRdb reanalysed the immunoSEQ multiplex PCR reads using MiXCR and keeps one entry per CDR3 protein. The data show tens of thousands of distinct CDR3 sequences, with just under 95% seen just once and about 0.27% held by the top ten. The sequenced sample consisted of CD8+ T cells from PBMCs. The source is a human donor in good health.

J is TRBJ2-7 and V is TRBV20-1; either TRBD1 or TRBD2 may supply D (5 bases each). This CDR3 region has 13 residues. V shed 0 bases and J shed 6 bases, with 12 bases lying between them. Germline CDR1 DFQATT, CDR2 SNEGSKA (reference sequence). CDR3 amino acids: CSARDLGEPEQYF. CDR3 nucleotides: TGCAGTGCTAGAGATCTAGGGGAGCCCGAGCAGTACTTC.

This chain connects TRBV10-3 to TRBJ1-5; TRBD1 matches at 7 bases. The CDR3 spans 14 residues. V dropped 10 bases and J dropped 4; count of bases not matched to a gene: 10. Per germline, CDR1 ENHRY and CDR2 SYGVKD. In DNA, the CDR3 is TGTGCCACCAAGGGCAGGGGGGGGAATCAGCCCCAGCATTTT. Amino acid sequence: CATKGRGGNQPQHF.

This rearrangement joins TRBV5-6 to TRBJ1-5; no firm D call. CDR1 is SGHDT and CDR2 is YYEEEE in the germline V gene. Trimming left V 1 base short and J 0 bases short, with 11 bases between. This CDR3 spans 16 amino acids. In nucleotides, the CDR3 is TGTGCCAGCAGCTTGCAAAGGGATTATAGCAATCAGCCCCAGCATTTT. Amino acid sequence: CASSLQRDYSNQPQHF.

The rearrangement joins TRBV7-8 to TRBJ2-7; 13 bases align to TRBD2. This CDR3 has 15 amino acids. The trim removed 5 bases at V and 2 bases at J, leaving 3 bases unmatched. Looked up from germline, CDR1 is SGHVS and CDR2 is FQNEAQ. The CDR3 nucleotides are TGTGCCAGCAGCCCCGGGACTAGCGGGGCCTACGAGCAGTACTTC. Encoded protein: CASSPGTSGAYEQYF.

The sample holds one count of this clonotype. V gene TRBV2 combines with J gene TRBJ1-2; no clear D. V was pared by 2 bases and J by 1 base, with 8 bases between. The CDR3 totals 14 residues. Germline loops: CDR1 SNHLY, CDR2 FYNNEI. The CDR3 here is CASSESDGNYGYTF. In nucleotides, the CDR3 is TGTGCCAGCAGTGAAAGTGACGGTAACTATGGCTACACCTTC. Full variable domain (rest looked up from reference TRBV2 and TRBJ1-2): EPEVTQTPSHQVTQMGQEVILRCVPISNHLYFYWYRQILGQKVEFLVSFYNNEISEKSEIFDDQFSVERPDGSNFTLKIRSTKLEDSAMYFCASSESDGNYGYTFGSGTRLTVV.

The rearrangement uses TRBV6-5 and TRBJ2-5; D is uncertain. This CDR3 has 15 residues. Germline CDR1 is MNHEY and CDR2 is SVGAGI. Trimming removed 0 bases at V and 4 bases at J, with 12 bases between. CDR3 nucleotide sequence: TGTGCCAGCAGTTACTCAATTCTAGGATCAGAGACCCAGTACTTC. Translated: CASSYSILGSETQYF.

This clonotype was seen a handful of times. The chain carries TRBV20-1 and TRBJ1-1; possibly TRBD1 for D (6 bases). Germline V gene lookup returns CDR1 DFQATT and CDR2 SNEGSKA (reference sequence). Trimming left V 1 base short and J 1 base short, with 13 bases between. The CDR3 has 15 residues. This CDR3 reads CSARASDRQNTEAFF. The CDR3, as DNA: TGCAGTGCTAGAGCTTCCGACAGGCAGAACACTGAAGCTTTCTTT.

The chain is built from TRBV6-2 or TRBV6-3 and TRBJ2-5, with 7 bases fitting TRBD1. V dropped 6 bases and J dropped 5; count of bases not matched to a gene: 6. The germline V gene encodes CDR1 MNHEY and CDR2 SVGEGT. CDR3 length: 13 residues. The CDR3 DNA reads TGTGCCAGCAGGACAGGGTTAGAGGAGACCCAGTACTTC. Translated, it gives CASRTGLEETQYF.

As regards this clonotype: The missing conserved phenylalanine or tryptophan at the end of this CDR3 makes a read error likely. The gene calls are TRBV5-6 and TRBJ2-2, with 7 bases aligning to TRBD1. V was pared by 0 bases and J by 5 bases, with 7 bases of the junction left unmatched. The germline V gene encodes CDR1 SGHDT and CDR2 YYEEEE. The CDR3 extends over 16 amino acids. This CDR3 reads CASSLATGLKTGELFS. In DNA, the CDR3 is TGTGCCAGCAGCTTGGCGACAGGGCTAAAAACCGGGGAGCTGTTTTCT.

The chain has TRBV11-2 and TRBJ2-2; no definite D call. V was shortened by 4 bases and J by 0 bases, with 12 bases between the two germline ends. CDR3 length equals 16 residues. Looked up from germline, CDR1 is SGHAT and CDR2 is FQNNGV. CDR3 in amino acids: CASSSPRGANTGELFF. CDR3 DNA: TGTGCCAGCAGCTCCCCACGTGGAGCGAACACCGGGGAGCTGTTTTTT.

The CDR3 is CASSLGGRDEQYF. The CDR3 nucleotides read TGTGCCAGCAGCTTGGGGGGTAGGGACGAGCAGTACTTC. V gene TRBV5-6 combines with J gene TRBJ2-7; D is unresolved. The length of the CDR3 is 13 residues. The ends were cut back, 0 bases at V and 5 bases at J, with 9 bases in the middle. Germline V gene data show CDR1 as SGHDT and CDR2 as YYEEEE.

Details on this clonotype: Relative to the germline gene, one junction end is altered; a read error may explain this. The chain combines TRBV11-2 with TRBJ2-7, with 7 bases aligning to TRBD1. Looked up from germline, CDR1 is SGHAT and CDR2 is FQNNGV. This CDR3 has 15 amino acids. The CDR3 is CAGSQRYRGFYEQYF. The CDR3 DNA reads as TGTGCCGGCAGCCAAAGGTACAGGGGTTTCTACGAGCAGTACTTC. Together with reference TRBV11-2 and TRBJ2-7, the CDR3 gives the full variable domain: EAGVAQSPRYKIIEKRQSVAFWCNPISGHATLYWYQQILGQGPKLLIQFQNNGVVDDSQLPKDRFSAERLKGVDSTLKIQPAKLEDSAVYLCAGSQRYRGFYEQYFGPGTRLTVT.

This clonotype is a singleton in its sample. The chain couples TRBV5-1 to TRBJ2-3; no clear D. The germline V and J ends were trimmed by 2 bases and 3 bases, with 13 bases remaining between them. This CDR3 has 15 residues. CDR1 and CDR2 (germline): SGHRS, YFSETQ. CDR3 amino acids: CASSFEGYPTDTQYF. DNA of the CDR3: TGCGCCAGCAGCTTCGAAGGGTACCCTACAGATACGCAGTATTTT.

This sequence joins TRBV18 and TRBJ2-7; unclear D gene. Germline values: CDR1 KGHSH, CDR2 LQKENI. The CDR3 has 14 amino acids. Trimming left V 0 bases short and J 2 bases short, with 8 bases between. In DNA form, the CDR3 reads TGTGCCAGCTCACCACCGGTCGGACCCTACGAGCAGTACTTC. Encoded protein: CASSPPVGPYEQYF.

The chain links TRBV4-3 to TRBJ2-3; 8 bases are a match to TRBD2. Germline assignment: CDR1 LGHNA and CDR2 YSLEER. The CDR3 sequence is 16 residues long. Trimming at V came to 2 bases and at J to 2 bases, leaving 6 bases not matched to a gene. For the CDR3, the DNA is TGCGCCAGCAGCCAATCTACTAGCGGCTTCACAGATACGCAGTATTTT. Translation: CASSQSTSGFTDTQYF.

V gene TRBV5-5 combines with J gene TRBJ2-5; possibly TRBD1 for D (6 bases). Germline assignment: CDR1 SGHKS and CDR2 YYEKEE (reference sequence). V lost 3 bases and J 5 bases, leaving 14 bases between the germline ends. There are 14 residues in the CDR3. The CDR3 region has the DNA TGTGCCAGCAGCTGGCAGGGGATCGGTGAGACCCAGTACTTC. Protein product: CASSWQGIGETQYF.